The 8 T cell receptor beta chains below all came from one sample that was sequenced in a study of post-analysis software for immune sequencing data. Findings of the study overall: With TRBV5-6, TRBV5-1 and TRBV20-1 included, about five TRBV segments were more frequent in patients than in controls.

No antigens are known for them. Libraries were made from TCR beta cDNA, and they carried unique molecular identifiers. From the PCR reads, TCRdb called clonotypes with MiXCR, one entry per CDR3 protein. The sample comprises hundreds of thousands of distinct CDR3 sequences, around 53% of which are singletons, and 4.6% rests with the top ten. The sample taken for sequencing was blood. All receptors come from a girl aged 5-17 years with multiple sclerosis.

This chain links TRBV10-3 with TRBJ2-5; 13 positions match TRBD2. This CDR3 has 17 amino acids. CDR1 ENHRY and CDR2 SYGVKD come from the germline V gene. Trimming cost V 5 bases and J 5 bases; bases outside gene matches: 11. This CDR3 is CAISPGTSGTLGETQYF. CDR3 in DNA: TGTGCCATCAGTCCCGGGACTAGCGGGACTTTGGGGGAGACCCAGTACTTC.

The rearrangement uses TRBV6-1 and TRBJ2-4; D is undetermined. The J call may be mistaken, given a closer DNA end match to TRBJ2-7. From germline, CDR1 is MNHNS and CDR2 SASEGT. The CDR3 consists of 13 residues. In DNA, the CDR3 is TGTGCCAGCAGTGAGCGGAGACCGTACGAGCAGTACTTC. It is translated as CASSERRPYEQYF.

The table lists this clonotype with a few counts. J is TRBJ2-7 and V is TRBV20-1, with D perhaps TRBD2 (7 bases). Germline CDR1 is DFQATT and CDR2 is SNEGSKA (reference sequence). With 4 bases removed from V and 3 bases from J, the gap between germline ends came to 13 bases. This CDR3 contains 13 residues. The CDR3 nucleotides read TGCAGTGCTAAACAGGGCGGGGGCTACGAGCAGTACTTC. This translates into CSAKQGGGYEQYF.

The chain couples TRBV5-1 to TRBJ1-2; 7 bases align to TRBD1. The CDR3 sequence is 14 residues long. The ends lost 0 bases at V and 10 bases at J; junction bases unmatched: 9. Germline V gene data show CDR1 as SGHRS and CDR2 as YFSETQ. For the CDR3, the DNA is TGCGCCAGCAGCTTGGAAGGCAGGGGGGAACTCTACACCTTC. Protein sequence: CASSLEGRGELYTF. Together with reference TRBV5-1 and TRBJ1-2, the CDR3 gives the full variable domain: KAGVTQTPRYLIKTRGQQVTLSCSPISGHRSVSWYQQTPGQGLQFLFEYFSETQRNKGNFPGRFSGRQFSNSRSEMNVSTLELGDSALYLCASSLEGRGELYTFGSGTRLTVV.

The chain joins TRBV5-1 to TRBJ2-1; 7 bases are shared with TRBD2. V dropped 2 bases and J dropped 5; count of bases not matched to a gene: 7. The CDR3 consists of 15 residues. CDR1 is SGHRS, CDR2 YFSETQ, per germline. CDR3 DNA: TGCGCCAGCAGCTTACCTACTAGCGATCACAATGAGCAGTTCTTC. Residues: CASSLPTSDHNEQFF.

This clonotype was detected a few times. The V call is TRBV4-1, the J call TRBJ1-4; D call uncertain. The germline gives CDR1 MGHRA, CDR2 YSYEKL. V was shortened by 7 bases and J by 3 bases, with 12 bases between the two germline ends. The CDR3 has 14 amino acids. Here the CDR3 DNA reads TGCGCCAGCACCGCAGGAGCTTCTAATGAAAAACTGTTTTTT. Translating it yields CASTAGASNEKLFF.

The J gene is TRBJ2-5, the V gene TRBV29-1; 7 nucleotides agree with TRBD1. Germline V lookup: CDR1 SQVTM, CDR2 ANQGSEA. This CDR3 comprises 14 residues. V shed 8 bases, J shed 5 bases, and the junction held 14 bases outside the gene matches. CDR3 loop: CSTPGTVFQETQYF. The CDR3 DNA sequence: TGCAGCACGCCCGGGACAGTGTTCCAGGAGACCCAGTACTTC.

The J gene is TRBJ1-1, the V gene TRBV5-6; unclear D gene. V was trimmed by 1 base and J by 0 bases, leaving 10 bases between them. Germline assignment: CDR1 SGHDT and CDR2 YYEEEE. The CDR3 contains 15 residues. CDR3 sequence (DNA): TGTGCCAGCAGCTTGCCAGGCTACATGAACACTGAAGCTTTCTTT. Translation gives CASSLPGYMNTEAFF.